The 18 T cell receptor beta chains given below trace back to one sample, sequenced in a study of cytomegalovirus exposure and HLA in healthy donors. The study ran its PCR with 60 Vbeta and 13 Jbeta primers. The table came from immunoSEQ multiplex PCR; TCRdb's copy has only in-frame clones and leaves some out. Here the sample spans 110,000 to 150,000 clones, roughly 73% being singletons. Sequenced sample: PBMCs. The receptors come from a woman in her thirties or forties in good health and CMV-seronegative.

This chain uses TRBV13 with TRBJ2-1; 10 bases line up with TRBD1. V gave up 3 bases and J gave up 3 bases; unmatched junction bases: 5. The CDR3 totals 16 residues. Germline V gives CDR1 PRHDT, CDR2 FYEKMQ (reference sequence). The CDR3 DNA sequence: TGTGCCAGCAGCTTTACCGGGACAGGGGACTACAATGAGCAGTTCTTC. Translated, it gives CASSFTGTGDYNEQFF.

The chain joins TRBV2 to TRBJ2-7; D is perhaps TRBD1 (5 bases). The ends were cut back, 2 bases at V and 0 bases at J, with 14 bases in the middle. From germline, CDR1 is SNHLY and CDR2 FYNNEI. This CDR3 is built from 16 residues. DNA of the CDR3: TGTGCCAGCAGTGAATACGAGACAGCCAGCTCCTACGAGCAGTACGTC. As protein: CASSEYETASSYEQYV.

About this clone: Other DNA sequences in the sample encode the same CDR3. The V and J genes are TRBV4-3 and TRBJ2-3; TRBD1 matches 10 bases. Germline lookup yields CDR1 LGHNA and CDR2 YSLEER. Trimming removed 3 bases from V and 4 bases from J; junction bases left unmatched: 10. This CDR3 comprises 17 residues. CDR3: CASSHHYGQGESDTQYF. Written as DNA, the CDR3 is TGCGCCAGCAGCCATCATTATGGACAGGGGGAATCAGATACGCAGTATTTT.

The chain combines TRBV9 with TRBJ2-4, with D possibly TRBD2 on 6 matching bases. The germline gives CDR1 SGDLS, CDR2 YYNGEE. V was shortened by 2 bases and J by 7 bases, with 13 bases between the two germline ends. The CDR3 length is 14 residues. CDR3 coding DNA: TGTGCCAGCAGCGTGGGACGGGCGGGGAACATTCAGTACTTC. As protein: CASSVGRAGNIQYF.

The chain carries TRBV2 and TRBJ2-5, with a possible D match to TRBD2 (6 bases). The CDR3 runs to 16 residues. Looked up from germline, CDR1 is SNHLY and CDR2 is FYNNEI. The V gene lost 4 bases and the J gene lost 5 bases, with 20 bases spanning the gap. CDR3 in DNA: TGTGCCAGCAGTGCTGTGGGATTAGCGGACCGGGAGACCCAGTACTTC. Translation gives CASSAVGLADRETQYF.

The chain employs TRBV2 and TRBJ2-2; possibly TRBD1 for D (6 bases). CDR3 size: 15 residues. The germline CDR1 and CDR2 sequences are SNHLY and FYNNEI. Trimming removed 2 bases at V and 3 bases at J, with 10 bases between. CDR3 protein: CASSETGLYTGELFF. The CDR3 nucleotides are TGTGCCAGCAGTGAAACAGGGCTGTACACCGGGGAGCTGTTTTTT. The full variable domain, with the rest looked up from reference TRBV2 and TRBJ2-2, is EPEVTQTPSHQVTQMGQEVILRCVPISNHLYFYWYRQILGQKVEFLVSFYNNEISEKSEIFDDQFSVERPDGSNFTLKIRSTKLEDSAMYFCASSETGLYTGELFFGEGSRLTVL.

The V and J genes are TRBV6-1 and TRBJ1-2; D gene uncertain. Trimming pared 4 bases from V and 5 bases from J, leaving 14 bases between. This CDR3 region has 14 residues. CDR1 is MNHNS, CDR2 SASEGT, per germline. In nucleotides, the CDR3 is TGTGCCAGCAGTGGCGGTGAGGTGGATTATGGCTACACCTTC. Residues: CASSGGEVDYGYTF.

CDR3 sequence reads: CASSQGLAVDNEQFF. As DNA, the CDR3 is TGCGCCAGCAGCCAAGGACTAGCGGTAGACAATGAGCAGTTCTTC. V usage is TRBV4-3 and J usage is TRBJ2-1, with 9 bases lining up with TRBD2. Germline CDR1 and CDR2: LGHNA and YSLEER. The V and J ends lost 1 base and 5 bases, in that order; junction bases with no gene match: 3. The length of the CDR3 is 15 residues.

The count of this clone is one. The gene calls are TRBV5-1 and TRBJ2-3; 16 bases align to TRBD2. Germline loops: CDR1 SGHRS, CDR2 YFSETQ. The CDR3 consists of 18 residues. With 4 bases clipped from V and 1 base from J, the junction kept 6 bases outside the gene matches. This CDR3 is CASSGGLAGGPGTDTQYF. The CDR3 DNA sequence: TGCGCCAGCAGCGGGGGACTAGCGGGGGGGCCGGGCACAGATACGCAGTATTTT.

This chain connects TRBV5-5 to TRBJ2-1; TRBD1 matches 8 bases. The CDR3 is 15 residues long. Germline lookup yields CDR1 SGHKS and CDR2 YYEKEE (reference sequence). V trimming: 2 bases; J trimming: 8 bases; junction bases outside the gene matches: 9. The CDR3 protein is CASSLDNPGGYEQFF. CDR3 nucleotides: TGTGCCAGCAGCTTAGATAATCCAGGGGGCTATGAGCAGTTCTTC.

The CDR3 DNA reads TGCAGCGTTGCAAAGACACTAGCAGACTCCGGGGAGCTGTTTTTT. It is translated as CSVAKTLADSGELFF. The chain combines TRBV29-1 with TRBJ2-2, with a tentative D call TRBD2 (6 bases). Trimming took off 4 bases at V and 6 bases at J, with 18 bases between the two ends. In germline, CDR1 is SQVTM, CDR2 ANQGSEA. This CDR3 is 15 amino acids long.

This sequence joins TRBV7-9 and TRBJ1-1; unclear D gene. Germline-derived CDR1 and CDR2 are SEHNR and FQNEAQ (reference sequence). This CDR3 has 16 residues. V was pared by 0 bases and J by 2 bases, with 13 bases between. CDR3 amino acids: CASSLAWQVDNTEAFF. The CDR3, as DNA: TGTGCCAGCAGCTTAGCATGGCAGGTCGACAACACTGAAGCTTTCTTT.

The chain is built from TRBV5-8 and TRBJ2-7; weak D call: TRBD2 (5 bases). Germline V gives CDR1 SGHTS, CDR2 YDEGEE. The CDR3 covers 15 residues. Trimming pared 4 bases from V and 1 base from J, leaving 15 bases between. CDR3 sequence: CASSPSIRKSYEQYV. The CDR3 DNA reads TGTGCCAGCAGCCCTAGCATTCGCAAATCCTACGAGCAGTACGTC.

The chain joins TRBV28 to TRBJ1-3; a possible D gene is TRBD1 (6 bases). The V gene's germline CDR1 is MDHEN and CDR2 SYDVKM. The CDR3 sequence is 15 residues long. The V and J ends lost 5 bases and 3 bases respectively, with 14 bases between them. The CDR3 here is CASSEQGTGGNTIYF. The CDR3 DNA follows: TGTGCCAGCAGTGAACAGGGTACGGGTGGAAACACCATATATTTT.

The chain carries TRBV7-9 and TRBJ2-1, with D unclear. Germline V gene sequence: CDR1 SEHNR, CDR2 FQNEAQ (reference sequence). The V gene lost 2 bases and the J gene lost 5 bases, with 7 bases spanning the gap. The CDR3 covers 13 residues. The CDR3 nucleotides are TGTGCCAGCAGCTTATTCAGTCACAATGAGCAGTTCTTC. This encodes CASSLFSHNEQFF.

V and J are TRBV14 and TRBJ2-5; TRBD2 matches at 8 bases. Germline assignment: CDR1 SGHDN and CDR2 FVKESK. This CDR3 has 14 amino acids. V dropped 3 bases and J dropped 3; count of bases not matched to a gene: 3. CDR3 DNA: TGTGCCAGCAGCCAGTTAGCGGGGAAAGAGACCCAGTACTTC. As protein: CASSQLAGKETQYF.

The chain couples TRBV7-3 to TRBJ2-2; maybe TRBD1 (6 bases). CDR1 is SGHTA, CDR2 FQGTGA, per germline. The CDR3 covers 13 residues. Between the trimmed V and J ends, which lost 5 bases and 6 bases, there was a span of 10 bases. The CDR3 DNA reads TGTGCCAGCAGCGTTTACAGGGCCGGGGAGCTGTTTTTT. It encodes CASSVYRAGELFF.

The chain recombines TRBV15 with TRBJ1-4; TRBD1 is a possible D gene (6 bases). Germline CDR1 and CDR2: LNHNV and YYDKDF (reference sequence). V lost 6 bases and J 0 bases, leaving 14 bases between the germline ends. The CDR3 loop spans 16 amino acids. The CDR3 protein is CATRYTQGATNEKLFF. The CDR3 DNA reads as TGTGCCACCAGGTATACACAGGGTGCAACTAATGAAAAACTGTTTTTT. The full variable domain, completed using reference TRBV15 and TRBJ1-4, is DAMVIQNPRYQVTQFGKPVTLSCSQTLNHNVMYWYQQKSSQAPKLLFHYYDKDFNNEADTPDNFQSRRPNTSFCFLDIRSPGLGDTAMYLCATRYTQGATNEKLFFGSGTQLSVL.